This paragraph reports one TCR beta chain. The antigen is not known. This CDR3 region has 15 residues. V lost 2 bases to trimming and J lost 2 bases, with 13 bases between them. The germline V gene has CDR1 MNHEY and CDR2 SMNVEV (reference sequence). Amplification used 60 Vbeta primers and 13 Jbeta primers. Clones were sequenced by immunoSEQ multiplex PCR, and TCRdb holds only the in-frame ones, with some missing. This sample yields roughly 190,000 clones, of which about 90% are seen a single time; 1% to 1.5% belongs to the top ten. The data belong to a study of cytomegalovirus exposure and HLA in healthy donors. Overall study results and limits: Compared with the roughly 700-donor mean, an Asian-associated ancestry cluster reportedly had fewer N-insertions, according to a later analysis. According to an earlier analysis, most TCR beta V segments yielded productive rearrangements about 87% or about 30% of the time. A later analysis by the authors found several of the most significant clusters apparently linked to common viral pathogens. Relative to equally common others, HLA-associated TCR beta chains showed greater clonal expansion in a later analysis.

This sequence joins TRBV27 and TRBJ2-7; D remains ambiguous. The TCR comes from a man aged 25-40 years in good health and CMV-seronegative. The specimen was PBMCs. The CDR3 region has the DNA TGTGCCAGCAGTTTAAATCAAATGAGAGCCTACGAGCAGTACTTC. It translates to CASSLNQMRAYEQYF.